This TCR beta chain was observed in a study of cytomegalovirus exposure and HLA in healthy donors. Concerning this clone: Its antigen is not known.

Unrecorded immune exposure was likely among donors, who were nominally healthy when sampled. V shed 6 bases, J shed 8 bases, and the junction held 10 bases outside the gene matches. The CDR3 is 14 residues long. Germline V gene data show CDR1 as LNHDA and CDR2 as SQIVND (reference sequence). Study-wide points: Later analysis showed most CMV-associated TCR beta chains appearing HLA-restricted. One variant, a missense change in DCLRE1C, was linked in a later analysis to TCR beta V- and J-gene trimming.

The PCR made use of 60 Vbeta and 13 Jbeta primers. Sequenced by immunoSEQ multiplex PCR; TCRdb stores in-frame clones only, minus some. The data hold tens of thousands of clones, with roughly 78% observed a single time. Input material: PBMCs. The chain couples TRBV19 to TRBJ1-2, with 9 nucleotides matching TRBD1. The clonotype comes from a man in his forties in good health and CMV-seronegative. The CDR3 nucleotides read TGTGCCAGTAGCGGATATACAGGGGGCGGAGGCTACACCTTC. Protein sequence: CASSGYTGGGGYTF.